This passage covers 14 T cell receptor beta chains from one sample sequenced in a study of identical twins. Each CDR3 protein gets one entry after TCRdb re-called the 5' RACE reads with MiXCR. The data show some 560,000 distinct CDR3 sequences, with roughly 9.5% seen just once and 2.5% to 3.5% held by the top ten. This sample also appeared in a second study, on yellow fever vaccine responses in identical twins.

Specimen: PBMCs. These TCRs come from a woman aged 18-30 years in good health.

A few counts support this clonotype. The chain has TRBV20-1 and TRBJ2-7; 10 bases fit TRBD2. The V gene end was trimmed by 3 bases and the J gene end by 6 bases; junction bases not matched to a gene: 5. The CDR3 runs 13 residues. Germline V gene sequence: CDR1 DFQATT, CDR2 SNEGSKA (reference sequence). This CDR3 reads CSASASGGGEQYF. The CDR3 bases are TGCAGTGCTAGTGCGAGCGGGGGGGGCGAGCAGTACTTC.

This clonotype has more than one count but fewer than ten. The chain has TRBV6-1 and TRBJ1-5; 11 bases agree with TRBD1. In germline, CDR1 is MNHNS, CDR2 SASEGT. V shed 5 bases and J 7 bases; nucleotides not matched to a gene: 7. CDR3 length: 15 residues. The CDR3 here is CASSTGQGAGQPQHF. The CDR3 nucleotides read TGTGCCAGCAGTACCGGACAGGGGGCAGGGCAGCCCCAGCATTTT.

This clonotype was counted only a few times. This chain links TRBV5-1 with TRBJ2-6, with D possibly being TRBD1 (5 bases). The CDR3 has 16 residues. V was trimmed by 4 bases and J by 2 bases, leaving 13 bases between them. Germline-derived CDR1 and CDR2 are SGHRS and YFSETQ. The CDR3 here is CASSATVTAGANVLTF. In nucleotides, the CDR3 is TGCGCCAGCAGCGCGACAGTTACGGCTGGGGCCAACGTCCTGACTTTC.

The chain joins TRBV24-1 to TRBJ2-1, with TRBD1 matching 10 bases. Germline loops: CDR1 KGHDR, CDR2 SFDVKD. The CDR3 consists of 13 residues. The V and J ends lost 5 bases and 10 bases, in that order; junction bases with no gene match: 4. In nucleotides, the CDR3 is TGTGCCACCAGTGTGACAGGGGGCTCGGAGCAGTTCTTC. This gives the protein CATSVTGGSEQFF.

This clonotype has just a few counts. The chain is built from TRBV30 and TRBJ2-2; 9 nucleotides line up with TRBD1. Per germline, CDR1 GTSNPN and CDR2 SVGIG (reference sequence). This CDR3 is built from 15 residues. V shed 4 bases and J 5 bases; nucleotides not matched to a gene: 8. The CDR3 DNA reads as TGTGCCTGGAAATGGGGACAGGGTCGGACCGGGGAGCTGTTTTTT. This sequence encodes CAWKWGQGRTGELFF.

The chain links TRBV4-1 to TRBJ2-7; D perhaps matches TRBD1 (5 bases). Germline V gene lookup returns CDR1 MGHRA and CDR2 YSYEKL. The V end was cut by 1 base, the J end by 5 bases, with 15 bases between. This CDR3 has 15 amino acids. The CDR3 is CASSQVQGRADEQYF. CDR3 sequence (DNA): TGCGCCAGCAGCCAAGTTCAGGGAAGAGCTGACGAGCAGTACTTC.

This clonotype was recorded many times. The rearrangement links TRBV29-1 to TRBJ2-3; weak D call: TRBD2 (6 bases). Trimming shortened V by 6 bases and J by 1 base, and 14 bases separated the two germline ends. This CDR3 is built from 14 residues. Germline assignment: CDR1 SQVTM and CDR2 ANQGSEA. The CDR3 DNA follows: TGCAGCGTGGTTCCTAGCGTAGGCACAGATACGCAGTATTTT. This sequence encodes CSVVPSVGTDTQYF.

The rearrangement uses TRBV9 and TRBJ1-6, with 8 nucleotides matching TRBD1. Germline V gene sequence: CDR1 SGDLS, CDR2 YYNGEE. The junction had 15 bases not matched to a gene; V was cut back by 3 bases and J by 13 bases. The CDR3 contains 16 residues. CDR3 sequence (DNA): TGTGCCAGCAGCGAAAGGACAGGGACCCTCTTAACGCCCCTCCACTTT. As protein: CASSERTGTLLTPLHF.

In this sample, this clonotype turned up a few times. The V gene is TRBV6-2 or TRBV6-3, the J gene TRBJ2-3; 7 bases agree with TRBD2. Germline V gene data show CDR1 as MNHEY and CDR2 as SVGEGT. The J segment lost 2 bases and the V segment lost 9 bases, leaving 5 bases of the junction unmatched. This CDR3 has 13 residues. The CDR3 protein is CASNSGFTDTQYF. The CDR3 DNA is TGTGCCAGTAATAGCGGGTTCACAGATACGCAGTATTTT.

In its sample, this clonotype was seen many times. The chain recombines TRBV6-5 with TRBJ2-7; TRBD2 matches at 7 bases. The ends lost 0 bases at V and 1 base at J; junction bases unmatched: 6. This CDR3 contains 16 residues. Germline CDR1 and CDR2: MNHEY and SVGAGI. CDR3 nucleotides: TGTGCCAGCAGTTACTCTAGGGACTACCCATCCTACGAGCAGTACTTC. This sequence encodes CASSYSRDYPSYEQYF.

The table lists this clonotype with a few counts. The chain uses TRBV2 and TRBJ2-5; no clear D. Trimming shortened V by 6 bases and J by 5 bases, and 13 bases separated the two germline ends. Per germline, CDR1 SNHLY and CDR2 FYNNEI. The CDR3 consists of 13 residues. The CDR3 region is CASSPISWETQYF. CDR3 bases: TGTGCCAGCAGCCCTATTTCCTGGGAGACCCAGTACTTC.

The V gene is TRBV9, the J gene TRBJ2-2; no definite D call. V dropped 6 bases and J dropped 4 bases, with 4 bases sitting between them. CDR3 length: 11 residues. Germline CDR1 and CDR2: SGDLS and YYNGEE. This CDR3 is CASTSTGELFF. The CDR3 nucleotides read TGTGCCAGCACCAGCACCGGGGAGCTGTTTTTT.

This chain joins TRBV15 and TRBJ2-5, with 7 positions matching TRBD1. Per germline, CDR1 LNHNV and CDR2 YYDKDF (reference sequence). Trimming took 3 bases from V and 3 from J; bases not matched to a gene: 4. The CDR3 extends over 14 amino acids. The CDR3, as DNA: TGTGCCACCAGCAGGAACAGGGGTGAAGAGACCCAGTACTTC. Protein: CATSRNRGEETQYF.

This clonotype was counted many times. The rearrangement joins TRBV24-1 to TRBJ2-4; tentative D call: TRBD1 (5 bases). Germline assignment: CDR1 KGHDR and CDR2 SFDVKD. V was shortened by 2 bases and J by 7 bases, with 11 bases between the two germline ends. The CDR3 runs to 14 residues. The CDR3 loop is CATSDSGKGNIQYF. CDR3 in DNA: TGTGCCACCAGTGATTCTGGGAAGGGGAACATTCAGTACTTC.